This T cell receptor (beta chain) comes out of a study of cytomegalovirus exposure and HLA in healthy donors. The trim removed 4 bases at V and 5 bases at J, leaving 7 bases unmatched. This CDR3 is built from 15 residues. Germline V gene data show CDR1 as MGHRA and CDR2 as YSYEKL. Here immunoSEQ multiplex PCR was the method, and the copy in TCRdb shows in-frame clones only, minus some. Of some 130,000 clones in the sample, 85% to 90% are singletons; the top ten hold approximately 3%. The sequence was obtained from a man aged 18 to 29 in good health and CMV-seronegative. The rearrangement joins TRBV4-1 to TRBJ2-7; 11 positions match TRBD2. Material: PBMCs. The CDR3 region is CASSRLLAGVDEQYF. In DNA, the CDR3 is TGCGCCAGCAGCCGGCTACTAGCGGGAGTCGACGAGCAGTACTTC.